Below, one T cell receptor (beta chain) is given with its context. This clonotype was seen more than once but under ten times. What antigen it recognizes has not been identified. Per-base qualities were not stored, and no clone one base away is much larger. Library generation was performed with 5' RACE. The instrument was an Illumina HiSeq 2000. Template switching added a universal primer binding site, and the final cDNA carried a unique molecular identifier that allowed TCR cDNA molecules to be counted accurately. First-strand cDNA for TCR alpha and beta chains was synthesized from specific primers in the conserved constant-segment region. To control for contamination, each cDNA library was double barcoded with a SMART-Mk sample barcode plus Illumina barcodes. TruSeq adapter sequences along with Illumina sample barcodes were introduced in two successive PCR steps. Sequencing of the TCR alpha and beta cDNA libraries was done on the Illumina HiSeq platform using custom primers. The study's processing was this. Unique molecular identifiers were extracted from raw reads with MiGEC, and CDR3 positions were determined with MiXCR. For each individual, recombination models were inferred using an EM algorithm with the repgenHMM and IGoR tools. The tcR package in R was used for shared clonotype analysis, with sharing normalized by the product of cloneset sizes. To study raw recombination free of thymic and clonal selection effects, out-of-frame nonproductive sequences were analyzed. TCRdb ran its own pipeline on the public reads, namely fastp trimming at Q25 and MiXCR clone calling, and kept in-frame beta chains. Rows are combined by CDR3 protein, so each entry shows the most common genes and DNA. These V and J calls originate from TCRdb's pipeline instead of the authors' own analysis. Here the sample has about 810,000 distinct CDR3 sequences; more than 9% occur a single time. Jointly, the top ten make up 1.5% to 2% of the sample.

These data originate in a study of identical twins (TCRdb year 2016). About the study as a whole: TCR alpha and beta repertoires from monozygotic twins, unrelated adults of various ages and cord blood were deep-sequenced to test whether fetal clonotypes persist. To rule out contamination, the twin experiments were replicated at different times with different library preparation protocols. The full study reports these points: Compared with coincidental sharing between unrelated individuals, out-of-frame TCR alpha sequences shared between twins showed an excess of sequences with low generation probability. Recombination models systematically underestimated out-of-frame TCR alpha sharing in monozygotic twins but agreed with sharing between unrelated individuals. Zero-insertion analyses could be partly confounded by invariant T cells such as MAIT and iNKT, though diverse VJ usage argued against such confounding for most clonotypes. Because the same donors could not be followed over many years, the conclusions relied on cross-sectional statistical analysis. In beta out-of-frame sequences, excess twin sharing was weaker, because having fewer shared sequences lowered the signal-to-noise ratio. Abundant cord blood beta clonotypes carried fewer insertions; young adult naive repertoires showed a weaker similar trend, while memory repertoires showed none.

Every donor in the study was a healthy Caucasian. Three pairs of female monozygotic twins, all aged 18 to 29 years, were included in the twin cohort. RNA for TCR libraries was isolated from peripheral blood mononuclear cells. The germline V gene (reference sequence) yields LNHNV for CDR1 and YYDKDF for CDR2. V is pared back by 1 base and J by 8 bases, with 9 bases lying between the germline termini. The CDR3, cysteine through phenylalanine, is 13 amino acids long. Left in the record is the CDR3 DNA by itself, 39 bases read in frame from the first base. These data were likewise used in another study, on yellow fever vaccine responses in identical twins. The second study's paper adds: According to the authors, the vaccine-induced T cell response in identical twins seemed to be partly convergent and partly specific to each individual. In the study, vaccine-responding T cell clones were precisely tracked in identical twins.

The chain joins TRBV15 to TRBJ2-1, with the D gene uncertain. The receptor's source is a woman younger than 35 in good health. Material: PBMCs. Read as DNA, the sequence is TGTGCCACCAGCAGAGTCTATTGGGATGAGCAGTTCTTC. Translation gives CATSRVYWDEQFF.